This entry lists 23 T cell receptor beta chains sequenced from one sample in a study of tumor T cells in aggressive B-cell lymphoma. The table came from immunoSEQ multiplex PCR; TCRdb's copy has only in-frame clones and leaves some out. The repertoire holds approximately 5,600 clones, with about 93% as singletons. The sample taken for sequencing was tumor tissue. These receptors all stem from an adult with diffuse large B cell lymphoma.

The chain couples TRBV9 to TRBJ2-3; 7 bases are shared with TRBD2. V shed 0 bases, J shed 0 bases, and the junction held 4 bases outside the gene matches. Germline CDR1 is SGDLS and CDR2 is YYNGEE. CDR3 size: 16 residues. This CDR3 is CASSVGWEGSTDTQYF. As DNA, the CDR3 is TGTGCCAGCAGCGTAGGATGGGAGGGGAGCACAGATACGCAGTATTTT. The complete variable domain, with remaining parts taken from reference TRBV9 and TRBJ2-3, reads DSGVTQTPKHLITATGQRVTLRCSPRSGDLSVYWYQQSLDQGLQFLIQYYNGEERAKGNILERFSAQQFPDLHSELNLSSLELGDSALYFCASSVGWEGSTDTQYFGPGTRLTVL.

This rearrangement joins TRBV29-1 to TRBJ1-2, with D perhaps TRBD1 (5 bases). This CDR3 is built from 12 residues. The germline gives CDR1 SQVTM, CDR2 ANQGSEA. V shed 1 base and J shed 5 bases, with 8 bases lying between them. CDR3 DNA: TGCAGCGTTGAAGTAGGGGTTTATGGCTACACCTTC. Encoded protein: CSVEVGVYGYTF. Full variable domain (missing parts from reference TRBV29-1 and TRBJ1-2): SAVISQKPSRDICQRGTSLTIQCQVDSQVTMMFWYRQQPGQSLTLIATANQGSEATYESGFVIDKFPISRPNLTFSTLTVSNMSPEDSSIYLCSVEVGVYGYTFGSGTRLTVV.

With regard to this clone: A junction end diverges from the germline sequence, so it may reflect a read error. Other DNA sequences of this sample code for an identical CDR3. The V and J genes are TRBV30 and TRBJ1-5; perhaps TRBD1 as D (5 bases). CDR1 GTSNPN and CDR2 SVGIG come from the germline V gene (reference sequence). This CDR3 is built from 13 residues. The CDR3 here is CAWSGQNYQPQHF. CDR3 bases: TGTGCCTGGAGTGGACAGAATTATCAGCCCCAACATTTT.

The chain has TRBV9 and TRBJ2-1, with D maybe TRBD2 (6 bases). V lost 0 bases, J lost 3 bases, and 10 bases lay in between. The CDR3 totals 15 residues. Per the germline V gene, CDR1 is SGDLS and CDR2 is YYNGEE. CDR3 DNA sequence: TGTGCCAGCAGCGTAGCTAGCGAGAACTACAATGAGCAGTTCTTC. Translating gives CASSVASENYNEQFF.

This chain connects TRBV13 to TRBJ2-1, with D hard to call. With 7 bases removed from V and 5 bases from J, the gap between germline ends came to 12 bases. CDR1 is PRHDT, CDR2 FYEKMQ, per germline (reference sequence). The CDR3 is 13 amino acids. The CDR3 protein is CASNSETHNEQFF. As DNA, the CDR3 is TGTGCCAGCAACTCCGAAACGCACAATGAGCAGTTCTTC.

The chain has TRBV27 and TRBJ2-3, with TRBD2 identical over 15 bases. V shed 5 bases and J 14 bases; nucleotides not matched to a gene: 8. The CDR3 totals 14 residues. Germline CDR1 MNHEY, CDR2 SMNVEV (reference sequence). As DNA, the CDR3 is TGTGCCAGCAGTACCGGACTAGCGGGAGGGTCAAGGTATTTT. It specifies CASSTGLAGGSRYF.

The chain recombines TRBV29-1 with TRBJ2-1, with 14 bases fitting TRBD2. The CDR3 extends over 15 amino acids. J lost 15 bases, V lost 5 bases, and 15 bases had no gene match. Per germline, CDR1 SQVTM and CDR2 ANQGSEA. The CDR3 nucleotides are TGCAGCGTTTCACCCGAGACTAGCGGGAGGGCCGGTCTGTTCTTC. Encoded protein: CSVSPETSGRAGLFF.

The chain carries TRBV27 and TRBJ2-1; 13 nucleotides match TRBD2. The trim removed 5 bases at V and 7 bases at J, leaving 5 bases unmatched. Per the germline V gene, CDR1 is MNHEY and CDR2 is SMNVEV (reference sequence). This CDR3 has 15 residues. The CDR3 loop reads CASSAGTSGNNEQFF. Here the CDR3 DNA reads TGTGCCAGCAGTGCTGGGACTAGCGGGAATAATGAGCAGTTCTTC.

V gene TRBV9 combines with J gene TRBJ2-7, with D maybe TRBD2 (6 bases). Trimming removed 0 bases at V and 7 bases at J, with 14 bases between. There are 14 residues in the CDR3. The germline CDR1 and CDR2 sequences are SGDLS and YYNGEE. CDR3: CASSVDGSGGEQYF. In nucleotides, the CDR3 is TGTGCCAGCAGCGTAGACGGAAGCGGAGGGGAGCAGTACTTC.

The chain combines TRBV7-9 with TRBJ2-1; TRBD2 matches 8 bases. The CDR3 length is 12 residues. Germline CDR1 reads SEHNR; CDR2 reads FQNEAQ (reference sequence). V was clipped by 7 bases and J by 7 bases; unmatched bases: 3. The CDR3 is CASTGGGNEQFF. CDR3 nucleotide sequence: TGTGCCAGCACCGGGGGGGGGAATGAGCAGTTCTTC.

DNA for the CDR3: TGTGCCAGCAGACCCCAGCGGGTAAACTATGGCTACACCTTC. It codes for CASRPQRVNYGYTF. This chain uses TRBV27 with TRBJ1-2; D gene ambiguous. Trimming left V 6 bases short and J 2 bases short, with 13 bases between. CDR1 and CDR2 (germline): MNHEY, SMNVEV (reference sequence). This CDR3 has 14 amino acids.

The CDR3 spells CASSLESLASYEQYF. The DNA of the CDR3 is TGTGCCAGCAGCTTAGAAAGCCTAGCCTCTTACGAGCAGTACTTC. The chain couples TRBV11-3 to TRBJ2-7; weak D call: TRBD2 (5 bases). This CDR3 is 15 amino acids long. Looked up from germline, CDR1 is SGHNT and CDR2 is YENEEA. Trimming cost V 0 bases and J 4 bases, with 13 bases left between them.

This clone was observed once. The V call is TRBV2, the J call TRBJ2-7, with 13 bases lining up with TRBD2. Germline trimming cut 10 bases from V and 0 bases from J; bases unmatched to any gene: 12. There are 17 residues in the CDR3. CDR1 SNHLY and CDR2 FYNNEI come from the germline V gene. CDR3 DNA sequence: TGTGCCATCATACCGTGGACTAGCGGGGGACTCTCCTACGAGCAGTACTTC. Its protein is CAIIPWTSGGLSYEQYF.

The table lists this clone with a count of one. V usage is TRBV27 and J usage is TRBJ1-6; D gene uncertain. V was pared by 5 bases and J by 9 bases, with 8 bases between. Germline V gives CDR1 MNHEY, CDR2 SMNVEV (reference sequence). CDR3 length equals 12 residues. The CDR3: CASSPPLSPLHF. In DNA form, the CDR3 reads TGTGCCAGCAGTCCCCCCCTTTCACCCCTCCACTTT.

This chain uses TRBV30 with TRBJ2-1; D remains unclear. The germline gives CDR1 GTSNPN, CDR2 SVGIG (reference sequence). This CDR3 spans 10 amino acids. V was clipped by 6 bases and J by 9 bases, with 9 bases between them. CDR3 nucleotides: TGTGCCTGTTCTTTTCTTGAGCAGTTCTTC. Its translation is CACSFLEQFF.

V and J are TRBV7-9 and TRBJ1-5, with D unresolved. The V gene lost 1 base and the J gene lost 2 bases, with 12 bases spanning the gap. The CDR3 has 16 residues. CDR1 and CDR2 from the germline V gene are SEHNR and FQNEAQ (reference sequence). CDR3 protein: CASSLGGGLGNQPQHF. The CDR3 coding sequence is TGTGCCAGCAGCTTAGGGGGAGGGTTGGGCAATCAGCCCCAGCATTTT. Full variable domain (rest looked up from reference TRBV7-9 and TRBJ1-5): DTGVSQNPRHKITKRGQNVTFRCDPISEHNRLYWYRQTLGQGPEFLTYFQNEAQLEKSRLLSDRFSAERPKGSFSTLEIQRTEQGDSAMYLCASSLGGGLGNQPQHFGDGTRLSIL.

This sequence joins TRBV10-3 and TRBJ2-5; 9 nucleotides line up with TRBD2. In germline, CDR1 is ENHRY, CDR2 SYGVKD. V trimming: 5 bases; J trimming: 5 bases; junction bases outside the gene matches: 3. CDR3 size: 13 residues. This CDR3 is CAISPGTSETQYF. CDR3 DNA sequence: TGTGCCATCAGTCCCGGGACTAGCGAGACCCAGTACTTC.

This clone was seen a handful of times. This sequence joins TRBV5-5 and TRBJ2-1, with no clear D. The CDR3 runs 13 residues. Germline values: CDR1 SGHKS, CDR2 YYEKEE (reference sequence). Trimming took 4 bases from V and 4 from J, leaving 9 bases between them. This chain's CDR3 is CASSQSVYNEQFF. The DNA for the CDR3 is TGTGCCAGCAGCCAGAGCGTTTACAATGAGCAGTTCTTC.

The chain carries TRBV30 and TRBJ2-1; TRBD2 matches at 13 bases. Losses at the gene ends were 2 bases for V and 15 bases for J; bases not matched to a gene: 13. This CDR3 has 15 amino acids. The germline V gene has CDR1 GTSNPN and CDR2 SVGIG (reference sequence). For the CDR3, the DNA is TGTGCCTGGAGTCACCATCCGGGACTAGCGGGACATCGGTTCTTC. Amino acid sequence: CAWSHHPGLAGHRFF.

The chain uses TRBV18 and TRBJ2-7; possibly TRBD2 for D (6 bases). In germline, CDR1 is KGHSH, CDR2 LQKENI. V was shortened by 4 bases and J by 3 bases, with 22 bases between the two germline ends. The CDR3 consists of 17 residues. The CDR3 DNA reads as TGTGCCAGCTCACACACAAGGGGCGGGGAGGATTACTACGAGCAGTACTTC. Protein: CASSHTRGGEDYYEQYF.

This chain joins TRBV6-7 and TRBJ1-5; D may be TRBD1 (5 bases). TRBV6-7 is classed as an ORF, of uncertain function. Trimming removed 0 bases at V and 5 bases at J, with 11 bases between. There are 15 residues in the CDR3. Here the CDR3 reads CASSYSGGRYQPQHF. In DNA, the CDR3 is TGTGCCAGCAGTTACTCGGGGGGGAGGTATCAGCCCCAGCATTTT.

The chain couples TRBV19 to TRBJ1-6; D is unresolved. V was cut by 3 bases and J by 6 bases, with 12 bases left in between. The germline CDR1 and CDR2 sequences are LNHDA and SQIVND (reference sequence). The CDR3 sequence is 15 residues long. CDR3 region: CASSISEVGNSPLHF. The CDR3 DNA sequence: TGTGCCAGTAGTATTTCAGAGGTCGGTAATTCACCCCTCCACTTT.

The V call is TRBV11-3, the J call TRBJ2-7, with 13 bases that match TRBD2. The CDR3 totals 16 residues. Germline loops: CDR1 SGHNT, CDR2 YENEEA. Unmatched junction bases numbered 9, after V lost 5 bases and J lost 5 bases. In DNA, the CDR3 is TGTGCCAGCAGCGCGCGTACTAGCGGGGGGGAGCACGAGCAGTACTTC. Its protein is CASSARTSGGEHEQYF.